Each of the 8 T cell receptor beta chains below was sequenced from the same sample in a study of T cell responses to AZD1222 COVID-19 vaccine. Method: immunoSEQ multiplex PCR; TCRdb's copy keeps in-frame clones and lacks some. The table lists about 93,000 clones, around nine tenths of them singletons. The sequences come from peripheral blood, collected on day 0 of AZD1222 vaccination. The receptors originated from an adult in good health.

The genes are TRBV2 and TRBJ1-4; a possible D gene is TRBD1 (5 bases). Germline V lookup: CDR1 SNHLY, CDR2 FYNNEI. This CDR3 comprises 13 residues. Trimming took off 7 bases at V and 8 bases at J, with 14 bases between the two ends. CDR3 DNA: TGTGCCAGCAAAGGGGAGGTAGCGGAAAAACTGTTTTTT. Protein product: CASKGEVAEKLFF.

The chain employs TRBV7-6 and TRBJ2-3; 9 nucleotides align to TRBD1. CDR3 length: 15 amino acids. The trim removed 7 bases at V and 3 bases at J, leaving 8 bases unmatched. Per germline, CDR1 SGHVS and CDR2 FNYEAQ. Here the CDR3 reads CASTQGGQGTDTQYF. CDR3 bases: TGTGCCAGCACCCAAGGGGGACAGGGAACAGATACGCAGTATTTT.

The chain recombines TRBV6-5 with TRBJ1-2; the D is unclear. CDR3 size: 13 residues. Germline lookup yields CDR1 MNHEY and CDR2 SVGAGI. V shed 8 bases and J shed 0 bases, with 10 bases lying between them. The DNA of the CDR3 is TGTGCCAGCGAAAGGTTTACTAACTATGGCTACACCTTC. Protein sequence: CASERFTNYGYTF.

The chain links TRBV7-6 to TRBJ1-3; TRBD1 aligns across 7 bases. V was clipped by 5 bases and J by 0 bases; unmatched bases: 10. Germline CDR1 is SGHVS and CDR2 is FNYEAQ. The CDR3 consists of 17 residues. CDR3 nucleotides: TGTGCCAGCAGCCTAAACGCGGGACAGAACTCTGGAAACACCATATATTTT. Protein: CASSLNAGQNSGNTIYF.

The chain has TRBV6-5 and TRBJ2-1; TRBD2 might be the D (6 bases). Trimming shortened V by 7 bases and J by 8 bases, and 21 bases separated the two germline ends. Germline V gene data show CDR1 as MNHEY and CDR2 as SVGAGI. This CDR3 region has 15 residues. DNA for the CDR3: TGTGCCAGCAAGAAAGTAGCGGACCCTCAGCATGAGCAGTTCTTC. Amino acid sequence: CASKKVADPQHEQFF.

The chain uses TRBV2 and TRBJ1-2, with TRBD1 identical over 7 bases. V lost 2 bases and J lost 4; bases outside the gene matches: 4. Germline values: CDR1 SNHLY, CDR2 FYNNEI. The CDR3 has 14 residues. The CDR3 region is CASSERDRAYGYTF. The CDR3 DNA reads TGTGCCAGCAGTGAACGGGACAGAGCCTATGGCTACACCTTC.

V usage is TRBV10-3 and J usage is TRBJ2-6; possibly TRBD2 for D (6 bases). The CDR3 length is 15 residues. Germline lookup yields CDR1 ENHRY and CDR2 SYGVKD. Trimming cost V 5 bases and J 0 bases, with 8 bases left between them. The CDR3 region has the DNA TGTGCCATCAGTCAAGCGGGCTCTGGGGCCAACGTCCTGACTTTC. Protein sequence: CAISQAGSGANVLTF.

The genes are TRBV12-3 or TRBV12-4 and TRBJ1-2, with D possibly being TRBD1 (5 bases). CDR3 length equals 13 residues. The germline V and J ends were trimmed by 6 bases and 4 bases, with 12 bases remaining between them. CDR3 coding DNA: TGTGCCAGCAGCCCAGGGACCGGCTATGGCTACACCTTC. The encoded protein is CASSPGTGYGYTF.